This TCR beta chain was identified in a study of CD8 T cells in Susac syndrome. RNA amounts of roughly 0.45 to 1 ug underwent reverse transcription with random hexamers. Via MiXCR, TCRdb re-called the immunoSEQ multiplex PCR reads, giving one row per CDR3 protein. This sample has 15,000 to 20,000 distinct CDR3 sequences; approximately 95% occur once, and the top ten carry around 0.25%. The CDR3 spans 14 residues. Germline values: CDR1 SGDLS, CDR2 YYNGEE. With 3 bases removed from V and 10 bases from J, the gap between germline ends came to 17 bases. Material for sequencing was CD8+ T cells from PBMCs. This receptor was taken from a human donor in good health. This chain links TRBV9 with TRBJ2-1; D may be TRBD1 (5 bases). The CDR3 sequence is CASSAQEGAREQFF. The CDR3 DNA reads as TGTGCCAGCAGCGCTCAAGAAGGGGCTCGGGAGCAGTTCTTC.